The present T cell receptor (beta chain) was sequenced within a study of cytomegalovirus exposure and HLA in healthy donors. Study results and caveats: Across donors, sequencing depth was assumed by presence/absence analyses to be roughly uniform. Later analysis placed DRB1 highest and HLA-C lowest in TCR association rates, which differed by HLA locus. Reported results showed that the classifier diagnosed cytomegalovirus status with high specificity and sensitivity.

As concerns this clone: Its antigen is still unknown.

The CDR3 is 16 residues long. Trimming removed 4 bases at V and 1 base at J, with 15 bases between. Per the germline V gene, CDR1 is SGHTS and CDR2 is YDEGEE. The primer mix had 60 Vbeta and 13 Jbeta primers. Some clones are missing from TCRdb's copy, which holds only in-frame ones; the method was immunoSEQ multiplex PCR. Here the sample spans around 50,000 clones, just under 85% being singletons. This sequence was found in a man aged 40-49 years in good health and CMV-seronegative. The sample consisted of PBMCs. The genes are TRBV5-8 and TRBJ2-1, with a possible D match to TRBD2 (6 bases). The CDR3 region is CASSPWGDGSYNEQFF. CDR3 nucleotides: TGTGCCAGCAGCCCATGGGGGGACGGATCCTACAATGAGCAGTTCTTC. The full variable domain, with the rest looked up from reference TRBV5-8 and TRBJ2-1, is EAGVTQSPTHLIKTRGQQATLRCSPISGHTSVYWYQQALGLGLQFLLWYDEGEERNRGNFPPRFSGRQFPNYSSELNVNALELEDSALYLCASSPWGDGSYNEQFFGPGTRLTVL.